One sample yielded the 4 T cell receptor beta chains listed below, sequenced in a study of early T cells in non-severe SARS-CoV-2 infection. TCRdb ran MiXCR on the 5' RACE reads and lists one entry per CDR3 protein. The sample has 100,000 to 150,000 distinct CDR3 sequences, 14% to 15% seen once. What was sequenced was whole blood. These receptor sequences come from an adult who was a healthcare worker with PCR-confirmed SARS-CoV-2 infection or an uninfected control (not recorded which).

V is TRBV15 and J is TRBJ2-7; tentative D call: TRBD1 (5 bases). This CDR3 is 13 amino acids long. CDR1 and CDR2 (germline): LNHNV, YYDKDF (reference sequence). CDR3 DNA: TGTGCGACATCTGGGGCACACTCCTACGAGCAGTACTTC. It translates to CATSGAHSYEQYF.

This clonotype was seen only a few times. This chain joins TRBV12-3 or TRBV12-4 and TRBJ2-3, with 12 bases fitting TRBD1. V gave up 5 bases and J gave up 3 bases; unmatched junction bases: 6. The CDR3 spans 16 residues. This CDR3 reads CASSPGTGGRTDTQYF. The CDR3 DNA sequence: TGTGCCAGCAGTCCAGGGACAGGGGGCAGAACAGATACGCAGTATTTT.

This clonotype was counted ten times or more. The chain employs TRBV7-3 and TRBJ2-6; possible D gene TRBD1, 7 bases. This CDR3 has 17 residues. Per the germline V gene, CDR1 is SGHTA and CDR2 is FQGTGA. V was shortened by 8 bases and J by 0 bases, with 17 bases between the two germline ends. The CDR3 loop reads CASGAGQPVSGANVLTF. The CDR3 coding sequence is TGTGCCAGCGGGGCGGGACAGCCGGTCTCTGGGGCCAACGTCCTGACTTTC.

The chain recombines TRBV7-2 with TRBJ2-1, with 7 bases identical to TRBD2. The CDR3 runs to 17 residues. With V trimmed by 1 base and J by 0 bases, 6 bases remained unmatched. CDR1 and CDR2 from the germline V gene are SGHTA and FQGNSA. CDR3 region: CASSLVGGISSYNEQFF. Written as DNA, the CDR3 is TGTGCCAGCAGCTTAGTCGGGGGGATCAGCTCCTACAATGAGCAGTTCTTC.